Listed below are T cell receptor beta chains from one sample, sequenced in a study of OX40 agonist ivuxolimab in advanced cancers. Repertoires were generated with immunoSEQ multiplex PCR, while TCRdb's copy carries only in-frame clones and drops some. The sample lists about 80,000 clones; roughly 91% were seen once. The sample was CD4+ or CD8+ T cells sorted from blood, taken in a trial of the OX40 agonist ivuxolimab. The receptors come from an adult with an advanced solid tumor such as melanoma, head and neck, liver or kidney cancer. Both conserved end residues are part of each CDR3. A D gene is named only where the DNA matches it firmly. Clone size is stated in some rows and not others, as once, few, many or a class when expanded.

>-|TRBJ1-5|TRBV6-1|-
TGTGCCAGCAGTGAAGTGGAGGGATTTCAGCCCCAGCATTTT
CASSEVEGFQPQHF
>-|TRBJ2-7|TRBV2|-
TGTGCCAGCAGTGAAATGGCTGCGGCGGGCTCCTACGAGCAGTACTTC
CASSEMAAAGSYEQYF
>-|TRBJ2-3|TRBV19|TRBD2
TGTGCCAGTAGTAAGGGACTAGGGAACACAGATACGCAGTATTTT
CASSKGLGNTDTQYF
>-|TRBJ2-1|TRBV11-3|-
TGTGCCAGCAGCTACCTAGCGTCTACGGGGAATGAGCAGTTCTTC
CASSYLASTGNEQFF
>-|TRBJ2-7|TRBV21-1|-
TGTGCCAGCAGCGGTAGCGGGAGAGCCTACGAGCAGTACTTC
CASSGSGRAYEQYF
>-|TRBJ1-2|TRBV11-2|TRBD1
TGTGCCAGCAGCTTAGGAGAGACAGGGAGCTATGGCTACACCTTC
CASSLGETGSYGYTF
>few|TRBJ2-7|TRBV5-1|-
TGCGCCAGCAGCCCAGGACGTAAAGGCGGAGAGCAGTACTTC
CASSPGRKGGEQYF
>-|TRBJ2-1|TRBV7-8|-
TGTGCCAGCAGCCCCCGAGGGGCGGGTACGTCCTACAATGAGCAGTTCTTC
CASSPRGAGTSYNEQFF
>-|TRBJ2-1|TRBV5-4|-
TGTGCCAGCAGCTTGCAGGACAATGAGCAGTTCTTC
CASSLQDNEQFF
>-|TRBJ2-4|TRBV9|-
TGTGCCAGCAGCGCCTCCGGGACCGACAAAAACATTCAGTACTTC
CASSASGTDKNIQYF
>-|TRBJ2-5|TRBV28|-
TGTGCCAGCAGCGATTACCAAGAGACCCAGTACTTC
CASSDYQETQYF
>-|TRBJ1-2|TRBV6-5|-
TGTGCCAGCAGCCGCCGGGACACCTATGGCTACACCTTC
CASSRRDTYGYTF
>-|TRBJ1-5|TRBV5-5|TRBD1
TGTGCCAGCAGGCGCGGACAGGGGGCTCAGCCCCAGCATTTT
CASRRGQGAQPQHF
>-|TRBJ2-7|TRBV12-5|TRBD2
TGTGCTAGTGGTTTGAGATTGCGGGAGGGCTCTTACGAGCAGTACTTC
CASGLRLREGSYEQYF
>-|TRBJ1-1|TRBV6-5|TRBD1
TGTGCCAGCAGTTACCGGACAGGGGACACTGAAGCTTTCTTT
CASSYRTGDTEAFF
>-|TRBJ1-1|TRBV5-1|-
TGCGCCAGCAGCCTTGAGGGTCTGTGGAACACTGAAGCTTTCTTT
CASSLEGLWNTEAFF
>-|TRBJ2-7|TRBV10-3|TRBD2
TGTGCCATCAGTGCCTCAGCCGGGATAGCGGGGGGCTACGAGCAGTACTTC
CAISASAGIAGGYEQYF
>-|TRBJ2-5|TRBV7-2|TRBD2
TGTGCCAGCAGCCCCAACGTGGCGGGAGTGAAGACCCAGTACTTC
CASSPNVAGVKTQYF
>-|TRBJ1-4|TRBV9|-
TGTGCCAGCAGCGACACAGCAGTTAATGAAAAACTGTTTTTT
CASSDTAVNEKLFF
>-|TRBJ1-1|TRBV29-1|-
TGCAGCGTTGAAGATGGGGGAGCAGGACGCACTGAAGCTTTCTTT
CSVEDGGAGRTEAFF
>-|TRBJ1-2|TRBV28|TRBD1
TGTGCCAGTATAAGAGGGACAGGGTATGGCTACACCTTC
CASIRGTGYGYTF
>-|TRBJ2-3|TRBV2|-
TGTGCCAGCAAGGGGAGAGGCACAGATACGCAGTATTTT
CASKGRGTDTQYF
>once|TRBJ2-7|TRBV28|TRBD1
TGTGCCAGCAGTCCAACCTATGGGGACAGAGAATACGAGCAGTACTTC
CASSPTYGDREYEQYF
>-|TRBJ1-3|TRBV7-6|-
TGTGCCAGCAGCTTAGTGGTAGGCTCTGGAAACACCATATATTTT
CASSLVVGSGNTIYF
>-|TRBJ2-7|TRBV28|-
TGTGCCAGCATCGGAGGGGACAGTACCTACGAGCAGTACTTC
CASIGGDSTYEQYF
>once|TRBJ1-4|TRBV7-2|-
TGTGCCAGCAGCGTGGGGGGGGCTAATGAAAAACTGTTTTTT
CASSVGGANEKLFF
>-|TRBJ2-1|TRBV18|TRBD2
TGTGCCAGCTCACCGGGACTAGCGGGATCGAAGGTAAACAATGAGCAGTTCTTC
CASSPGLAGSKVNNEQFF
>few|TRBJ2-7|TRBV28|TRBD1
TGTGCCAGCAGCCCTGGACAGGGGGTTACCTCCTACGAGCAGTACTTC
CASSPGQGVTSYEQYF
>-|TRBJ2-1|TRBV4-2|TRBD1
TGTGCCAGCAGCCAGTCGAGGGACAGGGCTCATGAGCAGTTCTTC
CASSQSRDRAHEQFF
>-|TRBJ2-7|TRBV5-1|TRBD1
TGCGCCAGCAGCCTCAGGGGGACAGGCTACGAGCAGTACTTC
CASSLRGTGYEQYF
>-|TRBJ1-2|TRBV19|-
TGTGCCAGTAGGCCTTTCGGGGAGGGCTATGGCTACACCTTC
CASRPFGEGYGYTF
>-|TRBJ2-2|TRBV7-3|-
TGTGCCAGCAGCTTAATGGGGGGCGGTGTCACCGGGGAGCTGTTTTTT
CASSLMGGGVTGELFF
>-|TRBJ2-7|TRBV5-1|-
TGCGCCAGCAGCAGGTCAGGGAGCTCCTACGAGCAGTACTTC
CASSRSGSSYEQYF
>-|TRBJ1-2|TRBV6-6|-
TGTGCCAGCGCAACCGCTGGCTTGTTAGGCTACACCTTC
CASATAGLLGYTF
>-|TRBJ1-5|TRBV19|-
TGTGCCAGTAGTATATTCGATCAGCCCCAGCATTTT
CASSIFDQPQHF
>once|TRBJ2-7|TRBV28|TRBD1
TGTGCCAGCAGTTTTCGCCCGGGACAGGGCTCAAAAGAGCAGTACTTC
CASSFRPGQGSKEQYF